These T cell receptor beta chains were read from a single sample in a study of STAT5B mutations in CD4+ large granular lymphocyte leukemia. Profiled with immunoSEQ multiplex PCR; TCRdb holds only in-frame clones, not every one. The sample yields 15,000 to 25,000 clones, about 88% seen once. The source material was CD4+ T cells from blood buffy coats. The origin of the receptors is a human donor in good health. Both conserved end residues are part of each CDR3. D genes are given only for firm matches. For some rows the clone size is stated as once, few or many, or as a class when expanded; others skip it.

V	D	size	J	CDR3	DNA
TRBV19	TRBD1	once	TRBJ1-2	CASSPQGVIHGYTF	TGTGCCAGTAGCCCACAGGGGGTAATACATGGCTACACCTTC
TRBV7-7	-	-	TRBJ2-2	CASSLHPGAGTGELFF	TGTGCCAGCAGCTTACATCCGGGGGCGGGCACCGGGGAGCTGTTTTTT
TRBV27	-	-	TRBJ1-1	CASSQGLGSTEAFF	TGTGCCAGCAGCCAGGGGCTGGGTAGCACTGAAGCTTTCTTT
TRBV5-5	-	-	TRBJ1-4	CASSLGTIEDEKLFF	TGTGCCAGCAGCCTAGGGACGATTGAGGATGAAAAACTGTTTTTT
TRBV2	-	-	TRBJ2-1	CATQRNEQFF	TGTGCCACCCAGAGGAATGAGCAGTTCTTC
TRBV13	TRBD1	-	TRBJ2-1	CASSPRQGRGGNEQFF	TGTGCCAGCAGCCCGCGACAGGGAAGAGGGGGCAATGAGCAGTTCTTC
TRBV10-2	-	-	TRBJ2-7	CASQGRDISYEQYF	TGCGCCAGTCAGGGTAGGGACATCTCCTACGAGCAGTACTTC
TRBV30	-	-	TRBJ2-7	CAWSPMTETYEQYF	TGTGCCTGGAGTCCGATGACGGAAACCTACGAGCAGTACTTC
TRBV14	TRBD1	-	TRBJ1-4	CASSQGGRGDEKLFF	TGTGCCAGCAGCCAAGGGGGCAGGGGGGATGAAAAACTGTTTTTT
TRBV7-9	-	-	TRBJ2-7	CASSLGAGPYEQYF	TGTGCCAGCAGCTTAGGGGCCGGGCCCTACGAGCAGTACTTC
TRBV7-2	-	-	TRBJ2-6	CASSVTRTGYGANVLTF	TGTGCCAGCAGCGTTACCCGAACAGGGTACGGGGCCAACGTCCTGACTTTC
TRBV10-2	-	few	TRBJ1-2	CASTSGPKAGYTF	TGCGCCAGCACCTCGGGACCAAAGGCGGGCTACACCTTC
TRBV5-1	-	few	TRBJ1-1	CASSPDGSNTEAFF	TGCGCCAGCAGCCCGGACGGGTCGAACACTGAAGCTTTCTTT
TRBV7-2	-	once	TRBJ2-5	CASSLGGPTAQYF	TGTGCCAGCAGCTTAGGGGGGCCGACGGCCCAGTACTTC
TRBV4-1	TRBD2	few	TRBJ2-1	CASSQPFGGSDGNEQFF	TGCGCCAGCAGCCAACCTTTCGGCGGGAGCGATGGCAATGAGCAGTTCTTC
TRBV5-8	-	once	TRBJ2-7	CASSPQTASYEQYF	TGTGCCAGCAGCCCCCAGACAGCCTCCTACGAGCAGTACTTC
TRBV7-9	-	-	TRBJ1-3	CASRHGGESGNTIYF	TGTGCCAGCAGACACGGGGGAGAATCTGGAAACACCATATATTTT
TRBV10-3	-	-	TRBJ1-3	CAISEGQSRTIYF	TGTGCCATCAGTGAGGGACAGTCGCGAACCATATATTTT
TRBV19	TRBD1	once	TRBJ1-1	CASSMDRGVTEAFF	TGTGCCAGTAGTATGGACAGGGGTGTCACTGAAGCTTTCTTT
TRBV27	-	-	TRBJ1-1	CASRPGVMNTEAFF	TGTGCCAGCAGGCCAGGGGTCATGAACACTGAAGCTTTCTTT
TRBV6-6	-	-	TRBJ1-1	CASTVTGMNTEAFF	TGTGCCAGCACGGTGACGGGGATGAACACTGAAGCTTTCTTT
TRBV4-2	-	-	TRBJ2-7	CASSQGEEGEQYF	TGTGCCAGCAGCCAGGGGGAAGAAGGCGAGCAGTACTTC
TRBV19	TRBD2	-	TRBJ2-7	CASSPGLAGHLDEQYF	TGTGCCAGTAGCCCAGGACTAGCGGGACATTTGGACGAGCAGTACTTC
TRBV30	-	-	TRBJ1-1	CAWSRQAAPEAFF	TGTGCCTGGAGCAGACAGGCTGCGCCCGAAGCTTTCTTT
TRBV6-1	-	-	TRBJ1-5	CASSVGNQPQHF	TGTGCCAGCTCGGTCGGCAATCAGCCCCAGCATTTT
TRBV30	TRBD1	-	TRBJ2-7	CAWYMSGQGSYEQYF	TGTGCCTGGTACATGTCGGGACAGGGGTCCTACGAGCAGTACTTC
TRBV5-6	TRBD2	-	TRBJ2-5	CASISRRLAALGTQYF	TGTGCCAGCATCTCTCGGAGGCTAGCGGCTTTGGGGACCCAGTACTTC
TRBV6-1	-	-	TRBJ2-3	CASSVRQYTQYF	TGTGCCAGCAGTGTCAGACAGTATACGCAGTATTTT
TRBV6-5	-	-	TRBJ1-1	CASSYSKGTEAFF	TGTGCCAGCAGTTACTCAAAAGGCACTGAAGCTTTCTTT
TRBV7-9	-	-	TRBJ1-3	CASSRSGMSGNTIYF	TGTGCCAGCAGCCGCTCTGGTATGTCTGGAAACACCATATATTTT
TRBV2	TRBD1	-	TRBJ1-2	CASASDRGQNYGYTF	TGTGCCAGCGCCAGTGACAGGGGGCAGAACTATGGCTACACCTTC
TRBV9	-	-	TRBJ1-5	CASSPLGTNGQPQHF	TGTGCCAGCAGCCCCCTCGGGACGAACGGCCAGCCCCAGCATTTT
TRBV9	-	-	TRBJ2-7	CASSRQEGSAYEQYF	TGTGCCAGCAGCCGGCAGGAGGGGTCTGCCTACGAGCAGTACTTC
TRBV27	-	-	TRBJ1-2	CASSSEWTHYGYTF	TGTGCCAGCAGTTCAGAATGGACCCACTATGGCTACACCTTC
TRBV12-5	-	-	TRBJ1-1	CASGLTPDREAFF	TGTGCTAGTGGTTTGACCCCCGACAGGGAAGCTTTCTTT
TRBV25-1	-	-	TRBJ2-7	CASSGGTVSSYEQYF	TGTGCCAGCAGTGGGGGGACGGTTAGCTCCTACGAGCAGTACTTC
TRBV10-1	TRBD2	-	TRBJ2-1	CASSEYQLAAAYNEQFF	TGCGCCAGCAGTGAATACCAACTAGCGGCCGCCTACAATGAGCAGTTCTTC
TRBV5-1	-	-	TRBJ2-1	CASSLAGASSYNEQFF	TGCGCCAGCAGCTTGGCCGGGGCCAGCTCCTACAATGAGCAGTTCTTC
TRBV6-1	TRBD1	-	TRBJ1-5	CASRDRGGSQPQHF	TGTGCCAGCAGGGACAGGGGAGGAAGTCAGCCCCAGCATTTT
TRBV6-6	-	-	TRBJ2-7	CASRPLGPYEQYF	TGTGCCAGCAGACCCTTGGGGCCCTACGAGCAGTACTTC
TRBV30	-	-	TRBJ1-5	CAWGEGRAFGQPQHF	TGTGCCTGGGGGGAGGGACGGGCGTTCGGTCAGCCCCAGCATTTT
TRBV6-5	-	few	TRBJ1-5	CASSYSRVSTQPQHF	TGTGCCAGCAGTTACTCGAGGGTGTCAACTCAGCCCCAGCATTTT
TRBV11-2	-	-	TRBJ2-3	CASRGTASVATDTQYF	TGTGCCAGCAGGGGAACGGCTAGCGTTGCCACAGATACGCAGTATTTT
TRBV6-5	TRBD2	-	TRBJ2-7	CASSYSWLADPYEQYF	TGTGCCAGCAGTTACTCGTGGCTAGCGGACCCCTACGAGCAGTACTTC
TRBV5-4	-	-	TRBJ1-1	CASSLGVPLNTEAFF	TGTGCCAGCAGCTTAGGGGTACCGTTGAACACTGAAGCTTTCTTT
TRBV13	-	-	TRBJ1-1	CASTLSAGRTEAFF	TGTGCCAGCACCCTATCAGCAGGGCGAACTGAAGCTTTCTTT
TRBV19	-	-	TRBJ1-2	CASRGSGASGYTF	TGTGCCAGTAGGGGGTCGGGGGCAAGTGGCTACACCTTC
TRBV20-1	-	few	TRBJ2-3	CSATDTDTQYF	TGCAGTGCTACTGACACAGATACGCAGTATTTT
TRBV2	-	-	TRBJ2-1	CASSDVSLFSFEQFF	TGTGCCAGCAGTGACGTGTCCCTGTTTTCTTTTGAGCAGTTCTTC
TRBV18	-	-	TRBJ2-1	CASSPSQGFGYNEQFF	TGTGCCAGCTCACCATCACAGGGTTTTGGGTACAATGAGCAGTTCTTC
TRBV29-1	-	-	TRBJ2-2	CSVRDTGELFF	TGCAGCGTGAGGGACACCGGGGAGCTGTTTTTT